This TCR beta chain was documented in a study of technical replicates of blood from several donors (dated by TCRdb to the late 2010s). The library was prepared using the immunoSEQ multiplex PCR assay. TCRdb obtained this table from immuneACCESS and retained in-frame rearrangements with V and J assigned. These tables miss some clones; where compared with another copy, unresolved V genes account for less than half of the shortfall, and the remainder is unexplained. A total of 65,000 to 80,000 clones appear in this sample, 85% to 95% of them only once. The top ten clonotypes cover under 0.3% of the sample. This clone was recorded once. The clone's antigen remains unknown. No base qualities exist here, and no much larger clone lies one base off it. The sequence derives from a human donor in good health. Sequencing input: T cells isolated from PBMCs.

The CDR3 in this case is CASSLGGSYYGYTF. The base sequence is TGTGCCAGCAGCTTAGGAGGATCTTACTATGGCTACACCTTC. The chain links TRBV7-2 with TRBJ1-2; the D gene is not confidently resolved. V and J lose 1 base and 3 bases, and a span of 9 bases separates them. The germline V gene encodes CDR1 SGHTA and CDR2 FQGNSA. Inclusive of the bounding cysteine and phenylalanine, the CDR3 is 14 residues long. Solely the CDR3 DNA is kept, with 42 bases framed from the first base.